Included here is one T cell receptor (beta chain) sequence, with context. As processed by the authors: Nucleated cell number was recorded as an estimate derived from reference gene primer amplification. TCRdb's copy holds only in-frame clones and misses some; the assay was immunoSEQ multiplex PCR. V, J and clone size reflect that table, while D and trimming were determined from the DNA. Of about 150,000 clones listed, approximately 82% are singletons. This entry is derived from a study of blood T cell repertoires in COVID-19. Study-wide background: Acute-phase and convalescent COVID-19 samples originated in the United States, Italy and Spain. PBMCs, B-cell-depleted T cells, or T cells provided the cDNA or gDNA that made up the material.

CDR3 length: 15 residues. The ends were cut back, 0 bases at V and 6 bases at J, with 10 bases in the middle. CDR1 is SGDLS, CDR2 YYNGEE, per germline. The sequenced material came from peripheral blood. This sequence joins TRBV9 and TRBJ1-6, with D tentatively TRBD1 (6 bases). The sequence came from a woman between 65 and 79 years old who had recovered from COVID-19. In DNA form, the CDR3 reads TGTGCCAGCAGCGTAGCAGGCAGGGGTAATTCACCCCTCCACTTT. Its translation is CASSVAGRGNSPLHF.